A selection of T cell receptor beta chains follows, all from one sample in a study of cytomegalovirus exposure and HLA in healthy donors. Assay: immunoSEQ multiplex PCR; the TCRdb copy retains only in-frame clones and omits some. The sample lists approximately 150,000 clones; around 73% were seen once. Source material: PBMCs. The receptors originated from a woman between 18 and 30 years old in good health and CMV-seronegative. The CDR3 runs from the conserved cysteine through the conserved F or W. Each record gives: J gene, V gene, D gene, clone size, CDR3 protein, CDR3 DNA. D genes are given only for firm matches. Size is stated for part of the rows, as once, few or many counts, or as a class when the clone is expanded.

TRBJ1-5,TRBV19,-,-,CASMRDSNQPQHF,TGTGCCAGTATGCGTGATAGCAATCAGCCCCAGCATTTT
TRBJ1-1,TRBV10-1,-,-,CASSSKLDTEAFF,TGCGCCAGTAGTAGTAAACTCGACACTGAAGCTTTCTTT
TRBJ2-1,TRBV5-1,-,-,CASSLAWDSDYNEQFF,TGCGCCAGCAGCTTGGCCTGGGACTCCGATTACAATGAGCAGTTCTTC
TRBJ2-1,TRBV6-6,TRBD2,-,CASSWSAASGSYEQFF,TGTGCCAGCAGTTGGTCAGCGGCTAGCGGGAGTTATGAGCAGTTCTTC
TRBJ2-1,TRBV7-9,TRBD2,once,CSSSLASGGPLDEQFF,TGTTCCAGCAGCTTAGCTAGCGGGGGCCCCCTGGATGAGCAGTTCTTC
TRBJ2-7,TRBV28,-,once,CASTWGQGLFEQYF,TGTGCCAGCACCTGGGGCCAGGGATTGTTCGAGCAGTACTTC
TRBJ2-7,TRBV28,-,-,CASIYQGRQYF,TGTGCCAGCATTTATCAGGGTCGGCAGTACTTC
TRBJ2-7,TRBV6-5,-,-,CASSRDSFSYEQYF,TGTGCCAGCAGTAGAGACAGTTTCTCCTACGAGCAGTACTTC
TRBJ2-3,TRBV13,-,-,CASSSQGHFTDTQYF,TGTGCCAGCAGCTCGCAGGGGCATTTCACAGATACGCAGTATTTT
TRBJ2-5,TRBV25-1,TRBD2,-,CASSDLASGGQETQYF,TGTGCCAGCAGTGACTTGGCTAGCGGGGGCCAAGAGACCCAGTACTTC
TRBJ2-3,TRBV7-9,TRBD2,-,CASSLNSGSTDTQYF,TGTGCCAGCAGCCTCAACAGCGGGAGTACAGATACGCAGTATTTT
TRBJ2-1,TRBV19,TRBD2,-,CASSIGGNSYNEQFF,TGTGCCAGTAGTATCGGGGGGAACTCCTACAATGAGCAGTTCTTC
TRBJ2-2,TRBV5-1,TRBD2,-,CASSSLAGDHTGELFF,TGCGCCAGCAGCTCACTAGCGGGGGACCACACCGGGGAGCTGTTTTTT
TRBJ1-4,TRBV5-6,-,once,CASSRRGGGEKLFF,TGTGCCAGCAGCAGGAGGGGCGGCGGTGAAAAACTGTTTTTT
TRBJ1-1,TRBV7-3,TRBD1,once,CASSFTGGDTEAFF,TGTGCCAGCAGCTTTACAGGGGGCGACACTGAAGCTTTCTTT
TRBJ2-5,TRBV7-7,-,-,CASSSSGGRETQYF,TGTGCTAGCAGCTCCTCAGGGGGGCGAGAGACCCAGTACTTC
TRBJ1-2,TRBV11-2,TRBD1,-,CASSLLDRDRKGYTF,TGTGCCAGCAGCTTACTAGACCGGGACAGGAAAGGCTACACCTTC
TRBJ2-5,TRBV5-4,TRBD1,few,CASSYGTGGEETQYF,TGTGCCAGCAGTTACGGGACAGGGGGCGAGGAGACCCAGTACTTC
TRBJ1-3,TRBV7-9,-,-,CASSSKGGPGNTIYF,TGTGCCAGCAGCTCCAAAGGCGGGCCGGGAAACACCATATATTTT
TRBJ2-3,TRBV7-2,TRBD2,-,CASSRAGVTDTQYF,TGTGCCAGCAGCCGAGCGGGGGTCACAGATACGCAGTATTTT
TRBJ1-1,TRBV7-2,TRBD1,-,CASDRGQANTEAFF,TGTGCCAGTGACCGGGGACAGGCAAACACTGAAGCTTTCTTT
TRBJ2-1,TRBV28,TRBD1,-,CASSLPGTAQFF,TGTGCCAGCAGTTTACCTGGGACAGCGCAGTTCTTC
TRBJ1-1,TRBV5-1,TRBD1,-,CASSPGQGPMNTEAFF,TGCGCCAGCAGCCCAGGACAGGGACCCATGAACACTGAAGCTTTCTTT
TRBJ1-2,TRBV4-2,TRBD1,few,CASSQGSPGTAYGYTF,TGTGCCAGCAGCCAAGGATCCCCCGGGACAGCTTATGGCTACACCTTC
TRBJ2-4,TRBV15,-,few,CATSRGGVAKNSQYF,TGTGCCACCAGCAGAGGGGGGGTGGCCAAAAACAGTCAGTACTTC
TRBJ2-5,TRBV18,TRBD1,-,CASSPGTGSFRETQYF,TGTGCCAGCTCCCCCGGGACAGGGTCGTTTCGGGAGACCCAGTACTTC
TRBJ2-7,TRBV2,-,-,CASRRTYEQYF,TGTGCCAGCAGGAGGACTTACGAGCAGTACTTC
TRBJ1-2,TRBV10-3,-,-,CASSYQNGYTF,TGTGCCAGCAGTTACCAGAATGGCTACACCTTC